A single sample gave rise to the 6 T cell receptor beta chains below, sequenced in a study of blood T cell repertoires in COVID-19. The data were produced by immunoSEQ multiplex PCR, yet TCRdb's version contains in-frame clones alone and is incomplete. Of over 250,000 clones listed, over 75% are singletons. Sample: peripheral blood. The receptors shown here come from a man between 50 and 59 years old with active or convalescent COVID-19.

The chain has TRBV14 and TRBJ2-1, with TRBD2 matching over 10 bases. There are 16 residues in the CDR3. The V gene's germline CDR1 is SGHDN and CDR2 FVKESK. V trimming: 2 bases; J trimming: 1 base; junction bases outside the gene matches: 2. The CDR3 region is CASSQLAGASYNEQFF. Written as DNA, the CDR3 is TGTGCCAGCAGCCAACTAGCGGGGGCATCCTACAATGAGCAGTTCTTC.

The V call is TRBV7-9, the J call TRBJ2-1, with 7 bases lining up with TRBD2. The V gene end was trimmed by 1 base and the J gene end by 4 bases; junction bases not matched to a gene: 7. Germline CDR1 and CDR2: SEHNR and FQNEAQ (reference sequence). The CDR3 extends over 16 amino acids. CDR3 amino acids: CASSLVGGRVYNEQFF. The CDR3 bases are TGTGCCAGCAGCTTAGTGGGCGGGAGAGTATACAATGAGCAGTTCTTC.

The chain links TRBV19 to TRBJ2-7; the match to TRBD1 covers 8 bases. The germline V gene encodes CDR1 LNHDA and CDR2 SQIVND (reference sequence). Trimming cost V 2 bases and J 5 bases; bases outside gene matches: 8. This CDR3 spans 15 amino acids. CDR3 sequence reads: CASSISTGVRNEQYF. In nucleotides, the CDR3 is TGTGCCAGTAGTATATCGACAGGGGTAAGGAACGAGCAGTACTTC.

CDR3 nucleotide sequence: TGTGCCAGCTCACCAGGGACAGCCGTTATGAACACTGAAGCTTTCTTT. Protein sequence: CASSPGTAVMNTEAFF. J is TRBJ1-1 and V is TRBV18; 7 bases agree with TRBD1. The CDR3 is 16 amino acids. With 2 bases clipped from V and 0 bases from J, the junction kept 6 bases outside the gene matches. Germline-derived CDR1 and CDR2 are KGHSH and LQKENI. The whole variable domain, filled in from reference TRBV18 and TRBJ1-1, reads NAGVMQNPRHLVRRRGQEARLRCSPMKGHSHVYWYRQLPEEGLKFMVYLQKENIIDESGMPKERFSAEFPKEGPSILRIQQVVRGDSAAYFCASSPGTAVMNTEAFFGQGTRLTVV.

The chain has TRBV11-2 and TRBJ2-1, with D possibly being TRBD2 (6 bases). V lost 5 bases and J lost 10, with 12 bases in between. Germline CDR1 reads SGHAT; CDR2 reads FQNNGV. The CDR3 covers 12 residues. CDR3 region: CASSLARLEQFF. In nucleotides, the CDR3 is TGTGCCAGCAGCCTAGCGCGACTAGAGCAGTTCTTC.

The genes are TRBV28 and TRBJ2-1; 7 nucleotides agree with TRBD2. The J segment lost 8 bases and the V segment lost 5 bases, leaving 15 bases of the junction unmatched. Per the germline V gene, CDR1 is MDHEN and CDR2 is SYDVKM. The CDR3 loop spans 16 amino acids. The CDR3, as DNA: TGTGCCAGCAGTCCCCCCTGGGGGGAGGGCCGCTATGAGCAGTTCTTC. This gives the protein CASSPPWGEGRYEQFF.